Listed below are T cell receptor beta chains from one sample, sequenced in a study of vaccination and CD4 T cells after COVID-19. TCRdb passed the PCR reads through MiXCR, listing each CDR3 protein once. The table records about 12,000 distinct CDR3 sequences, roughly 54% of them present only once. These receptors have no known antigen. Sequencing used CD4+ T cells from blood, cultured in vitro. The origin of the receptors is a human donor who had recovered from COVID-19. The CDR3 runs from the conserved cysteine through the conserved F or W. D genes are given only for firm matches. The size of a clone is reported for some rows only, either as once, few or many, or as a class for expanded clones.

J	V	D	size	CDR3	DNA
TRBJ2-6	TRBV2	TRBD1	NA	CASSEAGDRIQVSGANVLTF	TGTGCCAGCAGTGAAGCGGGGGACAGAATACAAGTCTCTGGGGCCAACGTCCTGACTTTC
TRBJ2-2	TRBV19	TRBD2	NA	CASSRTARTSGITGELFF	TGTGCCAGTAGTCGAACGGCCAGGACTAGCGGGATCACCGGGGAGCTGTTTTTT
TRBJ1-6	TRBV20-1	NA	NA	CSASYRNLNSPLHF	TGCAGTGCTAGTTATCGGAACCTTAATTCACCCCTCCACTTT
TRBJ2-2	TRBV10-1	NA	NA	CASSVGLPGGELFF	TGCGCCAGCAGTGTCGGACTCCCCGGCGGGGAGCTGTTTTTT
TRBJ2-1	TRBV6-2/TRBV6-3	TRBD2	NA	CASRPSGKSYNEQFF	TGTGCCAGCAGACCTAGCGGGAAGTCCTACAATGAGCAGTTCTTC
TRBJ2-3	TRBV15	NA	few	CATSLRDPTDTQYF	TGTGCCACCAGCTTACGAGACCCTACAGATACGCAGTATTTT
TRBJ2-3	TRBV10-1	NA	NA	CARVFTYDTDTQYF	TGCGCCAGGGTTTTTACGTACGACACAGATACGCAGTATTTT
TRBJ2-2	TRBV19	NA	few	CASGAGSSGELFF	TGTGCCAGTGGGGCAGGCTCCTCCGGGGAGCTGTTTTTT
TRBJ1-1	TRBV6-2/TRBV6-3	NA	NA	CASSYSRRGSYTEAFF	TGTGCCAGCAGTTACTCGAGGCGTGGCAGCTACACTGAAGCTTTCTTT
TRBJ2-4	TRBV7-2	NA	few	CASSQMGVSAKNIQYF	TGTGCCAGCAGCCAGATGGGGGTTTCAGCCAAAAACATTCAGTACTTC
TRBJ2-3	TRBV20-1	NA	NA	CSARGGGEADTQYF	TGCAGTGCTAGAGGTGGGGGCGAGGCAGATACGCAGTATTTT
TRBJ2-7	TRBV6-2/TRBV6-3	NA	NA	CASRNNPGDEQYF	TGTGCCAGCAGAAATAACCCGGGGGACGAGCAGTACTTC
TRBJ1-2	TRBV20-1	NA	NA	CSAWTGFGGYTF	TGCAGTGCGTGGACGGGGTTCGGCGGCTACACCTTC
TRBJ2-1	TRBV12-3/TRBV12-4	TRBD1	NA	CASSLSGGNEQFF	TGTGCCAGCAGTTTGTCAGGGGGTAACGAGCAGTTCTTC
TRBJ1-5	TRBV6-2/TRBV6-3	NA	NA	CASSLYRADQPQHF	TGTGCCAGCAGTCTCTACAGGGCAGATCAGCCCCAGCATTTT
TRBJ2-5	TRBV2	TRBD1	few	CASSVEGAETQYF	TGTGCCAGCAGTGTTGAGGGGGCTGAGACCCAGTACTTC
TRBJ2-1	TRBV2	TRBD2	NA	CASRKTSGSYNEQFF	TGTGCCAGCAGAAAAACTAGCGGGAGCTACAATGAGCAGTTCTTC
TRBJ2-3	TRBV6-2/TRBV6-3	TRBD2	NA	CASSYGWLAGTDTQYF	TGTGCCAGCAGTTACGGTTGGCTAGCGGGCACAGATACGCAGTATTTT
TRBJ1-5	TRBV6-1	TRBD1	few	CASSPGTGGNQPQHF	TGTGCCAGCAGTCCCGGGACAGGGGGGAATCAGCCCCAGCATTTT
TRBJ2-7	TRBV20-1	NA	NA	CSASTNYEQYF	TGCAGTGCTAGCACTAACTACGAGCAGTACTTC
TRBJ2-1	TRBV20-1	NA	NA	CSARDPTLGDREQFF	TGCAGTGCTAGAGATCCTACCCTAGGAGACCGTGAGCAGTTCTTC
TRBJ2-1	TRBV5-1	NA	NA	CASSYQEDANEQFF	TGCGCCAGCAGCTACCAAGAGGACGCCAATGAGCAGTTCTTC
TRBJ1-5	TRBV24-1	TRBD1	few	CATSDQTGSGNQPQHF	TGTGCCACCAGTGATCAGACAGGGTCGGGAAATCAGCCCCAGCATTTT
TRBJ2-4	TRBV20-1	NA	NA	CSARDVGSGAKNIQYF	TGCAGTGCTAGAGATGTCGGGAGTGGGGCCAAAAACATTCAGTACTTC
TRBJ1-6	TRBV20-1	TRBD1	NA	CSARDGSRDRGRAGYNSPLHF	TGCAGTGCTAGAGATGGTAGCAGGGACAGGGGACGGGCCGGCTATAATTCACCCCTCCACTTT
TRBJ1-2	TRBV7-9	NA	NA	CASIRGQLTHGYTF	TGTGCCAGCATTAGGGGCCAGTTGACCCATGGCTACACCTTC
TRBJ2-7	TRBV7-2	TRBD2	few	CASSGGTSATYEQYF	TGTGCCAGCAGCGGCGGGACTAGCGCCACCTACGAGCAGTACTTC
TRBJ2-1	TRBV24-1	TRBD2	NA	CATSGSLSSGSPEQFF	TGTGCCACCAGTGGAAGTCTCTCTAGCGGGAGTCCTGAGCAGTTCTTC
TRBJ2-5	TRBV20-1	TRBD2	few	CSARATSGSLETQYF	TGCAGTGCTAGAGCGACTAGCGGGAGTTTAGAGACCCAGTACTTC
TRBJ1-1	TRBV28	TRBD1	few	CASSLSGGNTEAFF	TGTGCCAGCAGTTTGTCAGGGGGGAACACTGAAGCTTTCTTT
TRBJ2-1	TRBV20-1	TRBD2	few	CSAILAEISSYNEQFF	TGCAGTGCTATACTAGCGGAGATAAGCTCCTACAATGAGCAGTTCTTC
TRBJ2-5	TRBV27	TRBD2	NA	CASSSRGREGVGVGTQYF	TGTGCCAGCAGTTCCCGGGGGCGGGAGGGGGTCGGGGTTGGGACCCAGTACTTC
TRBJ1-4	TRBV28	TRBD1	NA	CASSSTPGTGRKLFF	TGTGCCAGCAGTTCTACCCCCGGGACAGGAAGGAAACTGTTTTTT
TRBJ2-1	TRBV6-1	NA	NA	CASSPSGNYNEQFF	TGTGCCAGCAGCCCCAGCGGAAACTACAATGAGCAGTTCTTC
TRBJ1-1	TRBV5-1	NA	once	CASSLAGTFTEAFF	TGCGCCAGCAGCTTAGCCGGGACATTCACTGAAGCTTTCTTT
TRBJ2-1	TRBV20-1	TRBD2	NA	CSATSGTSGYNEQFF	TGCAGTGCAACCTCCGGGACTAGCGGTTACAATGAGCAGTTCTTC
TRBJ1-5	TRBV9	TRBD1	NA	CASSVALGQGDHQPQHF	TGTGCCAGCAGCGTAGCTTTAGGGCAGGGGGACCATCAGCCCCAGCATTTT